The clone carrying this T cell receptor beta chain was detected many times. The antigen is undetermined. This sample was included in a study of neurological immune-mediated disorders. General study findings and limits: Subjects shared no identical expanded-clone CDR3 amino acid sequences, suggesting private TCR-beta repertoires in all groups. While HTLV-1-associated myelopathy showed the greatest TCR clonal expansion, multiple sclerosis showed the least, falling below healthy controls. The repertoires of 18 of 34 multiple sclerosis patients were placed by phylogenetic grouping in a single related-CDR3 cluster, which may be a signature.

V lost 8 bases, J lost 5 bases, and 21 bases lay in between. The CDR3 runs to 15 residues. CDR1 KGHSH and CDR2 LQKENI come from the germline V gene. As for the cDNA, it was generated by 5'RACE with 10-nucleotide random UMIs. TCRdb analysed the 5' RACE reads with MiXCR anew, one entry per CDR3 protein. The data show about 95,000 distinct CDR3 sequences, 3.5% seen once. Source material: PBMCs. The chain uses TRBV18 and TRBJ1-1; D may be TRBD1 (6 bases). This receptor was obtained from a woman under 30 with multiple sclerosis. The CDR3 loop reads CASALTGGVRTEAFF. CDR3 nucleotide sequence: TGTGCCAGCGCTTTAACGGGGGGCGTAAGGACTGAAGCTTTCTTT.